A selection of T cell receptor beta chains follows, all from one sample in a study of CD8+ T cells in alopecia areata. TCRdb keeps only in-frame clones here, not all; method: immunoSEQ multiplex PCR. The sample has 170,000 or so clones; approximately 56% are singletons. The material was CD4+ T cells sorted from blood, obtained at week 0. These receptors originate from a human donor with alopecia areata. Both conserved end residues are part of each CDR3. Each record gives: D gene, clone size, J gene, V gene, CDR3 protein, CDR3 DNA. A D gene is named only where the DNA matches it firmly. Clone size appears in some rows only: once, few, many, or a class for an expanded clone.

d_gene: -; abundance: -; j_gene: TRBJ1-5; v_gene: TRBV27; CDR3aa: CASSPSGHRNQPQHF; CDR3nt: TGTGCCAGCAGTCCCAGCGGACACCGCAATCAGCCCCAGCATTTT
d_gene: -; abundance: -; j_gene: TRBJ2-6; v_gene: TRBV9; CDR3aa: CASDRGGRLGANVLTF; CDR3nt: TGTGCCAGCGACCGTGGGGGGCGCTTGGGGGCCAACGTCCTGACTTTC
d_gene: TRBD2; abundance: few; j_gene: TRBJ2-1; v_gene: TRBV11-2; CDR3aa: CASSLAGLAGLFF; CDR3nt: TGTGCCAGCAGCTTAGCGGGACTAGCGGGGCTCTTCTTC
d_gene: -; abundance: few; j_gene: TRBJ2-7; v_gene: TRBV4-1; CDR3aa: CASSPFTVTYEQYF; CDR3nt: TGCGCCAGCAGCCCGTTCACGGTAACCTACGAGCAGTACTTC
d_gene: -; abundance: once; j_gene: TRBJ2-5; v_gene: TRBV28; CDR3aa: CASSFPGETQYF; CDR3nt: TGTGCCAGCAGCTTCCCAGGGGAGACCCAGTACTTC
d_gene: -; abundance: -; j_gene: TRBJ1-5; v_gene: TRBV5-5; CDR3aa: CASSFVADNNQPQHF; CDR3nt: TGTGCCAGCAGCTTTGTCGCGGACAACAATCAGCCCCAGCATTTT
d_gene: -; abundance: -; j_gene: TRBJ2-2; v_gene: TRBV7-9; CDR3aa: CASSTRRDTGELFF; CDR3nt: TGTGCCAGCAGCACGCGACGGGACACCGGGGAGCTGTTTTTT
d_gene: TRBD1; abundance: -; j_gene: TRBJ1-1; v_gene: TRBV29-1; CDR3aa: CSATGIGEAFF; CDR3nt: TGCAGCGCGACAGGGATAGGTGAAGCTTTCTTT
d_gene: -; abundance: -; j_gene: TRBJ2-1; v_gene: TRBV6-1; CDR3aa: CASSETYGGRNPYKQFF; CDR3nt: TGTGCCAGCAGTGAAACTTACGGGGGGCGGAACCCCTATAAGCAGTTCTTC
d_gene: -; abundance: -; j_gene: TRBJ1-1; v_gene: TRBV14; CDR3aa: CASSQGQGINTEAFF; CDR3nt: TGTGCCAGCAGCCAAGGCCAGGGAATAAACACTGAAGCTTTCTTT
d_gene: -; abundance: -; j_gene: TRBJ2-7; v_gene: TRBV5-1; CDR3aa: CASSSDTHSYEQYF; CDR3nt: TGCGCCAGCAGCTCGGACACCCACTCCTACGAGCAGTACTTC
d_gene: TRBD1; abundance: -; j_gene: TRBJ1-3; v_gene: TRBV2; CDR3aa: CASSLQGQGYGNTIYF; CDR3nt: TGTGCCAGCAGTCTCCAGGGACAGGGTTATGGAAACACCATATATTTT
d_gene: TRBD1; abundance: -; j_gene: TRBJ1-5; v_gene: TRBV7-7; CDR3aa: CASSLAGQGQQPQHF; CDR3nt: TGTGCTAGCAGCTTAGCGGGACAGGGCCAGCAGCCCCAGCATTTT
d_gene: -; abundance: -; j_gene: TRBJ2-3; v_gene: TRBV7-2; CDR3aa: CASSPSGRDTQYF; CDR3nt: TGTGCCAGCAGCCCCTCAGGGCGGGATACGCAGTATTTT
d_gene: -; abundance: few; j_gene: TRBJ2-2; v_gene: TRBV29-1; CDR3aa: CSVVGGNTGELFF; CDR3nt: TGCAGCGTTGTGGGGGGAAACACCGGGGAGCTGTTTTTT
d_gene: -; abundance: -; j_gene: TRBJ1-2; v_gene: TRBV30; CDR3aa: CAWSVLGTYGYTF; CDR3nt: TGTGCCTGGAGTGTACTAGGGACCTATGGCTACACCTTC
d_gene: TRBD1; abundance: -; j_gene: TRBJ1-1; v_gene: TRBV6-1; CDR3aa: CASSSLDRTEAFF; CDR3nt: TGTGCCAGCAGCTCATTGGACAGGACTGAAGCTTTCTTT
d_gene: -; abundance: -; j_gene: TRBJ2-3; v_gene: TRBV29-1; CDR3aa: CSVDAQGGFSDTQYF; CDR3nt: TGCAGCGTTGACGCACAGGGAGGATTTTCAGATACGCAGTATTTT
d_gene: TRBD2; abundance: -; j_gene: TRBJ2-1; v_gene: TRBV4-1; CDR3aa: CASSQDRLAVGYYNEQFF; CDR3nt: TGCGCCAGCAGCCAAGATAGGCTAGCGGTGGGTTACTACAATGAGCAGTTCTTC
d_gene: TRBD1; abundance: once; j_gene: TRBJ1-4; v_gene: TRBV4-1; CDR3aa: CASSGQGNEKLFF; CDR3nt: TGCGCCAGCAGCGGACAGGGGAATGAAAAACTGTTTTTT
d_gene: -; abundance: -; j_gene: TRBJ2-7; v_gene: TRBV14; CDR3aa: CASSQVDGWQEYF; CDR3nt: TGTGCCAGCAGCCAAGTGGACGGGTGGCAGGAGTACTTC
d_gene: -; abundance: few; j_gene: TRBJ1-1; v_gene: TRBV6-5; CDR3aa: CASNGRANTEAFF; CDR3nt: TGTGCCAGCAATGGGCGGGCGAACACTGAAGCTTTCTTT
d_gene: -; abundance: -; j_gene: TRBJ2-3; v_gene: TRBV4-1; CDR3aa: CASSQPPGGRFTDTQYF; CDR3nt: TGCGCCAGCAGCCAGCCTCCGGGGGGCCGGTTCACAGATACGCAGTATTTT
d_gene: TRBD1; abundance: once; j_gene: TRBJ2-2; v_gene: TRBV29-1; CDR3aa: CSVEVTGVAGELFF; CDR3nt: TGCAGCGTTGAGGTGACAGGGGTTGCCGGGGAGCTGTTTTTT
d_gene: -; abundance: -; j_gene: TRBJ2-7; v_gene: TRBV6-5; CDR3aa: CASSYGEQYF; CDR3nt: TGTGCCAGCAGTTACGGCGAGCAGTACTTC
d_gene: -; abundance: -; j_gene: TRBJ1-2; v_gene: TRBV30; CDR3aa: CAWSGQTNYGYTF; CDR3nt: TGTGCCTGGAGCGGGCAGACTAACTATGGCTACACCTTC
d_gene: -; abundance: few; j_gene: TRBJ2-3; v_gene: TRBV2; CDR3aa: CATGKVADTQYF; CDR3nt: TGTGCCACTGGTAAGGTGGCAGATACGCAGTATTTT
d_gene: -; abundance: -; j_gene: TRBJ1-2; v_gene: TRBV30; CDR3aa: CAWSVVYGYTF; CDR3nt: TGTGCCTGGAGTGTAGTCTATGGCTACACCTTC
d_gene: -; abundance: -; j_gene: TRBJ2-7; v_gene: TRBV6-5; CDR3aa: CASRTGYEQYF; CDR3nt: TGTGCCAGCAGGACGGGCTACGAGCAGTACTTC
d_gene: -; abundance: -; j_gene: TRBJ2-7; v_gene: TRBV29-1; CDR3aa: CSVRGLGDYEQYF; CDR3nt: TGCAGCGTGCGGGGCCTAGGGGACTACGAGCAGTACTTC
d_gene: TRBD1; abundance: -; j_gene: TRBJ1-2; v_gene: TRBV10-3; CDR3aa: CAISVRQGAANYGYTF; CDR3nt: TGTGCCATCAGTGTCCGACAGGGGGCGGCTAACTATGGCTACACCTTC
d_gene: -; abundance: -; j_gene: TRBJ2-3; v_gene: TRBV5-1; CDR3aa: CASTDSTDTQYF; CDR3nt: TGCGCCAGCACCGACAGCACAGATACGCAGTATTTT
d_gene: -; abundance: -; j_gene: TRBJ1-6; v_gene: TRBV10-1; CDR3aa: CASSQWTGSPLHF; CDR3nt: TGCGCCAGCAGTCAATGGACCGGCTCACCCCTCCACTTT
d_gene: -; abundance: -; j_gene: TRBJ1-2; v_gene: TRBV10-3; CDR3aa: CATREDGQFGYTF; CDR3nt: TGTGCCACCAGAGAAGACGGACAGTTTGGCTACACCTTC
d_gene: TRBD2; abundance: few; j_gene: TRBJ2-5; v_gene: TRBV7-9; CDR3aa: CASSPDGGETQYF; CDR3nt: TGTGCCAGCAGCCCCGACGGGGGGGAGACCCAGTACTTC
d_gene: TRBD1; abundance: -; j_gene: TRBJ2-5; v_gene: TRBV6-5; CDR3aa: CASSDRGRETQYF; CDR3nt: TGTGCCAGCAGTGACAGGGGAAGGGAGACCCAGTACTTC